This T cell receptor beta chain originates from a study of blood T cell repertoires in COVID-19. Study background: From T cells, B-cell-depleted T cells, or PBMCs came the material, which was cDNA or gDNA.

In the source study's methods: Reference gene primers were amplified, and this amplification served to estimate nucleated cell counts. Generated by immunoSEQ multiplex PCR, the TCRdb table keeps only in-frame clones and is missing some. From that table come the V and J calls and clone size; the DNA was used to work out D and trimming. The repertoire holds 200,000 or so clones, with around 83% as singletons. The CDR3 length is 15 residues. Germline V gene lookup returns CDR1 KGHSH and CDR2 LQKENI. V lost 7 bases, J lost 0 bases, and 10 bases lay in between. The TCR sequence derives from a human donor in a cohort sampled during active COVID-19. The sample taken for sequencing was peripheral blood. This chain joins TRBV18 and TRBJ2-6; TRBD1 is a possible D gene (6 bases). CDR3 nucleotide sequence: TGTGCCAGCTTCACAGGGCACTCTGGGGCCAACGTCCTGACTTTC. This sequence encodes CASFTGHSGANVLTF.